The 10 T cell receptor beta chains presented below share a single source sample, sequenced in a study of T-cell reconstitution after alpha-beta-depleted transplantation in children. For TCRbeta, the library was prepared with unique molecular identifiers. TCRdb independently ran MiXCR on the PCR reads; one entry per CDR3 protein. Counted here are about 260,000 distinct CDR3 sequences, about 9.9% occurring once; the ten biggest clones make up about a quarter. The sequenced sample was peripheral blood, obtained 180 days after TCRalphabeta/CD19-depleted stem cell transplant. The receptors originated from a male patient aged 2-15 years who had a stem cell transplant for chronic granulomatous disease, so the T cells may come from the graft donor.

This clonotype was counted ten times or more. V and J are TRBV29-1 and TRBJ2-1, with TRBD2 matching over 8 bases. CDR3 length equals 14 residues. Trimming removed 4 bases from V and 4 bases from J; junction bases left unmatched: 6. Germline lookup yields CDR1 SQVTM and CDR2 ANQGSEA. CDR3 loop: CSVVEREIYNEQFF. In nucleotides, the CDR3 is TGCAGCGTTGTCGAGCGGGAGATTTACAATGAGCAGTTCTTC.

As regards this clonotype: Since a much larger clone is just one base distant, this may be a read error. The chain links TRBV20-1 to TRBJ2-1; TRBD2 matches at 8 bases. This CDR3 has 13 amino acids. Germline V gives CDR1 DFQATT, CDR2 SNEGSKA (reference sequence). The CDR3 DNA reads TGCGGTGCTAGTGGGTCTAGCGGGAATGAGCAGTTCTTC. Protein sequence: CGASGSSGNEQFF.

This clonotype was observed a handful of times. CDR3 loop: CASSLNAPTGTSGRWSYEQYF. The DNA for the CDR3 is TGTGCCAGCAGTCTAAACGCGCCCACCGGGACTAGCGGGAGGTGGTCCTACGAGCAGTACTTC. The rearrangement uses TRBV28 and TRBJ2-7; 15 nucleotides align to TRBD2. The V segment lost 5 bases and the J segment 1 base; nucleotides outside the gene matches: 18. Germline V gives CDR1 MDHEN, CDR2 SYDVKM. This CDR3 has 21 amino acids.

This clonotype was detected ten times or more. The CDR3 sequence: CSARDFTYEQYF. CDR3 nucleotides: TGCAGCGCTCGGGACTTTACCTACGAGCAGTACTTC. The chain is built from TRBV29-1 and TRBJ2-7, with a possible D match to TRBD2 (6 bases). The CDR3 totals 12 residues. CDR1 and CDR2 (germline): SQVTM, ANQGSEA. The V end lost 7 bases, the J end lost 2 bases, and 12 bases lay between the germline ends.

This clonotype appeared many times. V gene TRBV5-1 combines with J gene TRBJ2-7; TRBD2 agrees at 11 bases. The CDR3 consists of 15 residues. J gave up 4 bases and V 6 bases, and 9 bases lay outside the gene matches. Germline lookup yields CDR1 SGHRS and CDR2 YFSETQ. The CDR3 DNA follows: TGCGCCAGCACACACGGGACTAGCGGACGTTACGAGCAGTACTTC. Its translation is CASTHGTSGRYEQYF.

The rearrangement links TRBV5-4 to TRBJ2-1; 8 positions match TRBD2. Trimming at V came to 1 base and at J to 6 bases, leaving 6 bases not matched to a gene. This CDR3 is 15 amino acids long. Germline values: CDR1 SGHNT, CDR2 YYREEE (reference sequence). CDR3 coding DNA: TGTGCCAGCAGCTTGAGTGCGGGGGGCTTCAATGAGCAGTTCTTC. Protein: CASSLSAGGFNEQFF.

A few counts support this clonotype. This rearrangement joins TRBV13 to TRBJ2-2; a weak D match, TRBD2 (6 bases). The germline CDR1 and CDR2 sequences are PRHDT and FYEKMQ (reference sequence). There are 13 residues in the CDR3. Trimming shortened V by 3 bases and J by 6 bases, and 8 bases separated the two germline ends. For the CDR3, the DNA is TGTGCCAGCAGCTTCCAGCGGGCCGGGGAGCTGTTTTTT. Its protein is CASSFQRAGELFF.

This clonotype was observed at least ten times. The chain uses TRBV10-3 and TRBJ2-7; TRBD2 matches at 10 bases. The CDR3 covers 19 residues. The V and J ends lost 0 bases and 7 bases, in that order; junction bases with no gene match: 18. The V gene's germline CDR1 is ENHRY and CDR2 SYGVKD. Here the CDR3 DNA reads TGTGCCATCAGTGAGTCGACGCCTCTAGCGGGAGTAGGCCCCTGGGAGCAGTACTTC. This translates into CAISESTPLAGVGPWEQYF.

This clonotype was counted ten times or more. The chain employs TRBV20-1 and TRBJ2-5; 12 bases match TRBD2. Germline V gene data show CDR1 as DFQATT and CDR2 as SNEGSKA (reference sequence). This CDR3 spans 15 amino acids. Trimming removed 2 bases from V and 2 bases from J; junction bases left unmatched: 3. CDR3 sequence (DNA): TGCAGTGCTAGACTAGCGGGAGGGAAGCAAGAGACCCAGTACTTC. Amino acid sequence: CSARLAGGKQETQYF.

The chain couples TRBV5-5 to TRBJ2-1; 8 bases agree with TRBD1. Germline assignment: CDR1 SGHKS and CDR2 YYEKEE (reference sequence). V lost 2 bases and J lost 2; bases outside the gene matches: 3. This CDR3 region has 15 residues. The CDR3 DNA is TGTGCCAGCAGCTTCCCCAGGGGGCCCTACAATGAGCAGTTCTTC. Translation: CASSFPRGPYNEQFF.